These 29 T cell receptor beta chains came from one sample sequenced in a study of post-analysis software for immune sequencing data. Overall study findings and caveats: With TRBV5-6, TRBV5-1 and TRBV20-1 included, five TRBV segments were more frequent in patients than in controls.

Unique molecular identifiers were carried by the TCR beta cDNA libraries. Using its own MiXCR run on the PCR reads, TCRdb lists one record per CDR3 protein. The table shows about 770,000 distinct CDR3 sequences, with about 45% occurring only once. For these receptors, no antigen is known. Sequencing was done on a sample of blood. Receptor source: a girl aged 5 to 17 with multiple sclerosis.

V gene TRBV12-3 or TRBV12-4 combines with J gene TRBJ2-3; no clear D. V gave up 7 bases and J gave up 0 bases, with 11 bases separating them. The CDR3 runs 14 residues. The DNA of the CDR3 is TGTGCCAGCACCCCAGTCGGGAGCACAGATACGCAGTATTTT. This sequence encodes CASTPVGSTDTQYF.

V and J are TRBV7-2 and TRBJ2-7; 8 bases fit TRBD2. The ends lost 2 bases at V and 3 bases at J; junction bases unmatched: 9. The CDR3 extends over 16 amino acids. CDR1 is SGHTA and CDR2 is FQGNSA in the germline V gene. The CDR3 spells CASSLFPTSGFYEQYF. CDR3 nucleotide sequence: TGTGCCAGCAGCTTATTCCCCACTAGCGGATTCTACGAGCAGTACTTC.

The chain joins TRBV28 to TRBJ2-3; the match to TRBD1 covers 7 bases. The CDR3 extends over 15 amino acids. CDR1 is MDHEN, CDR2 SYDVKM, per germline. V lost 3 bases, J lost 1 base, and 4 bases stayed unmatched. This chain's CDR3 is CASSFSQGGTDTQYF. The CDR3 nucleotides are TGTGCCAGCAGTTTTAGTCAGGGGGGCACAGATACGCAGTATTTT.

The chain carries TRBV6-4 and TRBJ1-2; TRBD1 aligns across 10 bases. The CDR3 is 16 residues long. Germline V gene data show CDR1 as MRHNA and CDR2 as SNTAGT. With 6 bases clipped from V and 0 bases from J, the junction kept 7 bases outside the gene matches. The CDR3 reads CASRPGQGISNYGYTF. In nucleotides, the CDR3 is TGTGCCAGCAGACCGGGACAGGGGATTTCTAACTATGGCTACACCTTC.

This clonotype was detected a few times. The chain is built from TRBV10-2 and TRBJ2-7; a weak D match, TRBD1 (5 bases). The end of the DNA aligns better with TRBJ2-5, so the J call may be wrong. Germline-derived CDR1 and CDR2 are WSHSY and SAAADI. The CDR3 contains 14 residues. The CDR3 nucleotides read TGCGCCAGCAGTCCCCTGGCGGCGCAGGGGACCCAGTACTTC. Protein: CASSPLAAQGTQYF.

CDR3 in amino acids: CATSSSEREGSYEQYF. Written as DNA, the CDR3 is TGTGCCACCAGCAGCTCGGAGCGGGAGGGGTCCTACGAGCAGTACTTC. The rearrangement uses TRBV15 and TRBJ2-7, with TRBD2 matching 10 bases. CDR3 length equals 16 residues. Germline trimming cut 3 bases from V and 1 base from J; bases unmatched to any gene: 6. The germline gives CDR1 LNHNV, CDR2 YYDKDF (reference sequence).

The V gene is TRBV12-3 or TRBV12-4, the J gene TRBJ2-3, with D tentatively TRBD1 (5 bases). With 6 bases removed from V and 10 bases from J, the gap between germline ends came to 17 bases. The CDR3 consists of 13 residues. CDR3 bases: TGTGCCAGCAGCCGCCAGGGATTATCTGCGCAGTATTTT. Translated, it gives CASSRQGLSAQYF.

This clonotype was recorded many times. A junction end diverges from the germline sequence, so it may reflect a read error. This chain joins TRBV5-1 and TRBJ2-5; D perhaps matches TRBD2 (6 bases). TRBJ2-7 explains the end of the DNA better; the J call may be wrong. The CDR3 sequence is 12 residues long. Germline V gene data show CDR1 as SGHRS and CDR2 as YFSETQ. CDR3 residues: CASSLVGGEQYF. CDR3 bases: TGTGCCAGCAGTTTAGTGGGGGGCGAGCAGTACTTC.

The chain is built from TRBV29-1 and TRBJ1-2; D gene unclear. V lost 1 base and J 4 bases, leaving 13 bases between the germline ends. The germline V gene has CDR1 SQVTM and CDR2 ANQGSEA. The CDR3 totals 14 residues. The CDR3 protein is CSVEGIEGSYGYTF. The CDR3 bases are TGCAGCGTTGAAGGGATCGAGGGCTCCTATGGCTACACCTTC. Filled out from reference TRBV29-1 and TRBJ1-2, the complete variable domain reads SAVISQKPSRDICQRGTSLTIQCQVDSQVTMMFWYRQQPGQSLTLIATANQGSEATYESGFVIDKFPISRPNLTFSTLTVSNMSPEDSSIYLCSVEGIEGSYGYTFGSGTRLTVV.

This clonotype was counted a few times. The chain combines TRBV5-1 with TRBJ2-7; 8 bases map to TRBD2. The J segment lost 0 bases and the V segment lost 7 bases, leaving 6 bases of the junction unmatched. Germline-derived CDR1 and CDR2 are SGHRS and YFSETQ. This CDR3 is built from 14 residues. CDR3 nucleotides: TGCGCCAGCCGCGGGAGGCTGGACTCCTACGAGCAGTACTTC. This gives the protein CASRGRLDSYEQYF.

This clonotype was detected a few times. The chain combines TRBV5-1 with TRBJ2-1; tentative D call: TRBD1 (5 bases). This CDR3 is built from 16 residues. The V end was cut by 0 bases, the J end by 4 bases, with 14 bases between. Looked up from germline, CDR1 is SGHRS and CDR2 is YFSETQ. CDR3 region: CASSLGQGQPYNEQFF. Here the CDR3 DNA reads TGCGCCAGCAGCTTGGGGCAGGGTCAGCCATACAATGAGCAGTTCTTC.

Comments on this clonotype: Since no conserved phenylalanine or tryptophan closes the CDR3, a read error is the likely cause. V usage is TRBV24-1 and J usage is TRBJ2-1; D ambiguous. Germline assignment: CDR1 KGHDR and CDR2 SFDVKD. This CDR3 comprises 12 residues. V gave up 5 bases and J gave up 6 bases, with 7 bases separating them. The CDR3 nucleotides are TGTGCCACCAGTGTGATGGGCAATGAGCAGTTCTCC. Its protein product is CATSVMGNEQFS.

The V and J genes are TRBV18 and TRBJ2-3, with 7 nucleotides matching TRBD1. Per the germline V gene, CDR1 is KGHSH and CDR2 is LQKENI. CDR3 length: 15 residues. Germline trimming cut 5 bases from V and 0 bases from J; bases unmatched to any gene: 5. The DNA of the CDR3 is TGTGCCAGCTCAGCCCGACAGGGAAGCACAGATACGCAGTATTTT. It codes for CASSARQGSTDTQYF.

V usage is TRBV14 and J usage is TRBJ2-7, with TRBD2 matching 9 bases. Germline V gives CDR1 SGHDN, CDR2 FVKESK. V shed 9 bases, J shed 12 bases, and the junction held 15 bases outside the gene matches. There are 13 residues in the CDR3. CDR3: CASPGLAAETRYF. In DNA, the CDR3 is TGTGCCAGTCCGGGACTAGCAGCGGAGACCCGGTACTTC. Supplemented by reference TRBV14 and TRBJ2-7, the full variable domain reads EAGVTQFPSHSVIEKGQTVTLRCDPISGHDNLYWYRRVMGKEIKFLLHFVKESKQDESGMPNNRFLAERTGGTYSTLKVQPAELEDSGVYFCASPGLAAETRYFGPGTRLTVT.

This clonotype was found once. The chain has TRBV20-1 and TRBJ2-4; a weak D match, TRBD2 (5 bases). The DNA matches TRBJ2-7 better at its end, which makes the J call doubtful. The CDR3 sequence is 15 residues long. Germline V gene data show CDR1 as DFQATT and CDR2 as SNEGSKA (reference sequence). CDR3 nucleotides: TGCAGTGCTAGATCACGAGGGTTTATCGGCTACGAGCAGTACTTC. Translating gives CSARSRGFIGYEQYF.

This clonotype came up a few times. V and J are TRBV7-3 and TRBJ2-6, with TRBD2 identical over 8 bases. Germline values: CDR1 SGHTA, CDR2 FQGTGA. V lost 2 bases, J lost 0 bases, and 9 bases stayed unmatched. The CDR3 runs to 19 residues. The CDR3 loop is CASSLDALAGSSGANVLTF. The DNA for the CDR3 is TGTGCCAGCAGCTTAGATGCGCTAGCGGGTTCCTCTGGGGCCAACGTCCTGACTTTC.

This clonotype was seen a few times. The chain recombines TRBV20-1 with TRBJ2-3; D is tentatively TRBD1 or TRBD2 (5 bases each). Germline V gene data show CDR1 as DFQATT and CDR2 as SNEGSKA (reference sequence). V was cut by 0 bases and J by 6 bases, with 19 bases left in between. This CDR3 is built from 16 residues. The CDR3: CSARDPGTQVYDTQYF. DNA for the CDR3: TGCAGTGCTAGAGACCCCGGGACCCAGGTTTATGATACGCAGTATTTT.

There are many counts of this clonotype. The chain recombines TRBV30 with TRBJ1-6; D possibly corresponds to TRBD1 (6 bases). With 2 bases removed from V and 5 bases from J, the gap between germline ends came to 10 bases. Germline CDR1 is GTSNPN and CDR2 is SVGIG (reference sequence). This CDR3 is built from 14 residues. The chain's CDR3 is CAWSSGQDNSPLHF. The CDR3 nucleotides are TGTGCCTGGAGTTCGGGACAAGATAATTCACCCCTCCACTTT.

The chain couples TRBV20-1 to TRBJ2-2; D might be TRBD2 (6 bases). Looked up from germline, CDR1 is DFQATT and CDR2 is SNEGSKA (reference sequence). V lost 3 bases to trimming and J lost 2 bases, with 13 bases between them. The CDR3 is 15 amino acids. The DNA of the CDR3 is TGCAGTGCTAGTTGGCAGGGAGGAAACACCGGGGAGCTGTTTTTT. Amino acid sequence: CSASWQGGNTGELFF.

V gene TRBV11-2 combines with J gene TRBJ2-1, with 16 positions matching TRBD2. This CDR3 spans 18 amino acids. Losses at the gene ends were 2 bases for V and 7 bases for J; bases not matched to a gene: 8. CDR1 is SGHAT and CDR2 is FQNNGV in the germline V gene. CDR3 DNA: TGTGCCAGCAGCTTAAGGGGACTAGCGGGAGGGCCGTGGAATGAGCAGTTCTTC. Translated: CASSLRGLAGGPWNEQFF.

The V and J genes are TRBV28 and TRBJ2-7; no firm D call. Germline lookup yields CDR1 MDHEN and CDR2 SYDVKM. V was trimmed by 5 bases and J by 4 bases, leaving 18 bases between them. The CDR3 is 15 residues long. CDR3 amino acids: CASSKIKTRWYEQYF. CDR3 sequence (DNA): TGTGCCAGCAGTAAAATAAAGACCAGGTGGTACGAGCAGTACTTC.

The J gene is TRBJ2-7, the V gene TRBV3-1; TRBD2 aligns across 10 bases. CDR3 size: 13 residues. Germline CDR1 is LGHDT and CDR2 is YNNKEL (reference sequence). With 1 base clipped from V and 9 bases from J, the junction kept 3 bases outside the gene matches. The CDR3 DNA reads as TGTGCCAGCAGCCAAGTAGCGGGAGGCCCGCAGTACTTC. It codes for CASSQVAGGPQYF.

This clonotype occurred a few times. CDR3 loop: CASSGLAGSGSEQFF. In DNA, the CDR3 is TGTGCCAGCAGTGGGCTAGCGGGATCGGGTAGTGAGCAGTTCTTC. The chain joins TRBV2 to TRBJ2-1, with TRBD2 matching over 9 bases. Germline trimming cut 4 bases from V and 9 bases from J; bases unmatched to any gene: 10. This CDR3 has 15 residues. The germline V gene encodes CDR1 SNHLY and CDR2 FYNNEI. The whole variable domain, remainder taken from reference TRBV2 and TRBJ2-1, is EPEVTQTPSHQVTQMGQEVILRCVPISNHLYFYWYRQILGQKVEFLVSFYNNEISEKSEIFDDQFSVERPDGSNFTLKIRSTKLEDSAMYFCASSGLAGSGSEQFFGPGTRLTVL.

The chain joins TRBV28 to TRBJ2-3; 7 bases match TRBD2. Looked up from germline, CDR1 is MDHEN and CDR2 is SYDVKM. The CDR3 is 14 amino acids. V lost 2 bases and J lost 3; bases outside the gene matches: 2. CDR3 bases: TGTGCCAGCAGTTTAGCGGGAGAAACAGATACGCAGTATTTT. Translated: CASSLAGETDTQYF.

This clonotype was counted between two and nine times. The chain joins TRBV15 to TRBJ1-4; TRBD1 is a possible D gene (6 bases). The germline V gene encodes CDR1 LNHNV and CDR2 YYDKDF (reference sequence). V was clipped by 2 bases and J by 4 bases, with 14 bases between them. This CDR3 spans 16 amino acids. The CDR3 region is CATSRSKTGVNEKLFF. CDR3 in DNA: TGTGCCACCAGCAGATCGAAGACAGGCGTTAATGAAAAACTGTTTTTT.

This chain joins TRBV27 and TRBJ2-7; 7 nucleotides match TRBD2. Germline values: CDR1 MNHEY, CDR2 SMNVEV (reference sequence). The CDR3 spans 14 residues. The junction had 2 bases not matched to a gene; V was cut back by 0 bases and J by 3 bases. In DNA form, the CDR3 reads TGTGCCAGCAGTTTATCCGGGACTAACTACGAGCAGTACTTC. Translated, it gives CASSLSGTNYEQYF.

This clonotype has only one observation. The chain recombines TRBV27 with TRBJ2-1, with TRBD2 matching 9 bases. The trim removed 2 bases at V and 0 bases at J, leaving 14 bases unmatched. This CDR3 spans 20 amino acids. The germline CDR1 and CDR2 sequences are MNHEY and SMNVEV (reference sequence). The CDR3 sequence is CASSLNRWGLAINSYNEQFF. CDR3 in DNA: TGTGCCAGCAGTTTAAATAGATGGGGACTAGCTATAAACTCCTACAATGAGCAGTTCTTC.

The chain is built from TRBV27 and TRBJ2-5; TRBD2 agrees at 8 bases. The CDR3 covers 15 residues. The V and J ends lost 3 bases and 5 bases, in that order; junction bases with no gene match: 8. Germline CDR1 reads MNHEY; CDR2 reads SMNVEV (reference sequence). The DNA of the CDR3 is TGTGCCAGCAGTTTCTCGCTCTCGGGGGGGGAGACCCAGTACTTC. Translating it yields CASSFSLSGGETQYF.

This clonotype was seen only a few times. The chain has TRBV25-1 and TRBJ2-1, with unresolved D. Germline loops: CDR1 MGHDK, CDR2 SYGVNS. This CDR3 spans 14 amino acids. Trimming shortened V by 5 bases and J by 5 bases, and 13 bases separated the two germline ends. The CDR3 loop is CASSLTGRDNEQFF. The DNA for the CDR3 is TGTGCCAGCAGTCTAACCGGCAGAGACAATGAGCAGTTCTTC.